This TCR beta chain came from a study of cytomegalovirus exposure and HLA in healthy donors (dated by TCRdb to about 2017). Study-wide context: According to an earlier analysis of 587 of the donors, about 179 million T cells yielded some 110 million unique TCR beta sequences and about 300 Gb of sequence data. Approximately 300 gigabases of sequencing data and tens of millions of unique TCR sequences were included in an early release covering over 600 HLA-typed donors. Of the roughly 400 genotyped donors, about 80% fell in the genetic ancestry cluster associated with self-reported Caucasian donors. To study patterns of TCR occurrence, a later analysis re-analyzed previously published TCR beta repertoires from 650 to 750 donors and added high-resolution HLA genotyping. A later genetic analysis used genome-wide SNP genotypes for about 65% of the roughly 700 donors, treating that subset as a discovery cohort. On average, roughly 240,000 unique TCR beta nucleotide sequences were sequenced per donor among a few hundred genotyped donors of the cohort, with about 19% of those sequences being non-productive. Donor age, sex, ethnicity and CMV serostatus were collected together with the repertoire data. The number of donors typed differed by locus, with about 629-630 for A, B, C, DRB1 and DQB1, more than 500 for DQA1, 600 to 610 for DPA1, and 400 to 490 for DPB1. To decide whether each TCR beta V gene segment behaved as functional or pseudogenic, an earlier analysis of nearly 600 of the donors relied on high-throughput TCR beta sequencing. Class I and class II HLA loci were covered by the typing at four-digit resolution. Roughly five DR-DQ haplotypes were handled as single units for association and clustering because linkage in the cohort was strong. The aim of the study was to test whether cataloging public T cell receptors could identify signatures of past pathogen exposure. In addition to the first cohort of approximately 670 subjects, a separate validation cohort of 120 different subjects was used. Using immunosequencing, the study profiled T cell repertoires from 640 or so subjects and related those repertoires to cytomegalovirus serostatus. Every repertoire in the discovery cohort had been generated on one and the same sequencing platform. Rather than drawing on any new phenotypic data, the later analysis identified candidate immune exposures from TCR beta sequences and the way those sequences occurred across donors. To predict cytomegalovirus infection status, the study combined high-throughput TCR immunosequencing, statistical association of individual TCRs with disease status, and machine learning. Study-wide conclusions, independent of this receptor: The study listed 150 to 200 TCR beta chains as associated with cytomegalovirus. The authors suggested that the approach could potentially be generalized to other disease states and immunological phenotypes. In a later analysis, the rate of TCR association differed among HLA loci, with DRB1 alleles having the most associated TCRs and HLA-C alleles having the fewest. When HLA alleles, especially DR and DQ, strongly co-occurred, attributing TCR associations to individual alleles was difficult. Roughly uniform sequencing depth across donors was assumed in presence/absence analyses, although this assumption may not hold. In a later genetic analysis, fewer N-insertions in productive TCRs were reported among donors in an Asian-associated ancestry cluster than the roughly 640-donor mean. A further reported finding was that TCR beta sequences accurately predicted the HLA-A and HLA-B alleles for most subjects in the first cohort. HLA typing was unavailable for some donors at each locus, so association tests used only the typed subset. A later analysis associated about 17,000 TCR beta sequences with specific HLA alleles at a false discovery rate of 0.05. Compared with equally common non-associated chains, HLA-associated TCR beta chains in a later analysis were more clonally expanded and had lower generation probabilities. The cohort was sequenced for TCR beta chains only, and without alpha or paired-chain data the features that could be detected were limited. A later analysis found that most CMV-associated TCR beta chains appeared HLA-restricted, with HLA associations seemingly driven largely by CMV exposure. Most TCR sequences were observed very rarely across donors, whereas some public TCRs were present in many individuals. Because the 87-base-pair reads could not distinguish some IMGT-functional V segments, including TRBV6-2 and TRBV6-3, those segments were excluded. Cytomegalovirus status was reported to be diagnosed by the classifier with high specificity and sensitivity in both the original and validation cohorts. In vitro tests confirmed that three of the cytomegalovirus-associated TCR beta chains recognize cytomegalovirus antigens. Linkage disequilibrium might explain the correlated functional status among segregating V segments, but an unknown experimental factor could not be ruled out. The only immune exposure information available for the cohort was CMV serostatus. An earlier analysis of approximately 540 of the donors showed that most TCR beta V segments appeared in productive rearrangements either about 87% or about 30% of the time, which broadly matched IMGT annotations. An association between a missense DCLRE1C variant and V-gene and J-gene trimming of TCR beta chains was found in a later genetic analysis and replicated in an independent cohort. Because counts were too low, around 17 rarely observed V segments, including chromosome 9 orphons, were left out of the earlier analysis of 587 of the donors. A cluster of highly shared sequence variants was judged likely to represent a technical artifact of the sequencing pipeline. Several of the top co-occurrence clusters appeared to be linked to parvovirus B19, influenza, CMV and Epstein-Barr virus, according to a later analysis.

Reading the germline V gene gives CDR1 SGHRS and CDR2 YFSETQ. The V and J ends are trimmed by 4 bases and 1 base, leaving 11 bases between them. The CDR3 sequence holds 14 residues, the cysteine and phenylalanine included. The only DNA kept is the CDR3, 42 bases in frame from the first base. In total, roughly 670 healthy bone marrow donors made up the cohort. Cohort members were all nominally healthy when sampled, although unrecorded immune exposures were likely present. The donor tested CMV seronegative, placing the donor among the approximately 360 seronegative members of the cohort. Every donor gave a peripheral blood sample, and the peripheral blood mononuclear cells from that sample were used for TCR beta sequencing. Genomic DNA was extracted from the blood cell samples with the Qiagen DNeasy Blood Extraction Kit. Notes on this clone: Its recognized antigen is unknown. Per-nucleotide qualities are absent, and no much larger clonotype sits a single base away.

Library generation was performed with the immunoSEQ multiplex PCR assay. For the multiplex PCR, a mixture combining 60 forward primers for TCR Vbeta segments and 13 reverse primers for TCR Jbeta segments was used. The CDR3 region of rearranged TCR beta genes was amplified from genomic DNA by a multiplex PCR assay. Amplified TCR beta libraries were sequenced as 87-base-pair reads on the Illumina HiSeq System. The source study handled its data this way. In a later analysis, tens of millions of unique TCR beta chains were counted across the roughly 610 repertoires, and roughly 10 million of these chains were shared by at least two donors. To remove PCR and sequencing errors, raw reads were error-corrected and collapsed into unique sequences using a nearest-neighbor algorithm that merged closely related sequences. Alignment of CDR3 sequences to IMGT reference sequences was used to assign V, D and J gene segments. For a sequence to be retained, a match of at least six nucleotides to both a V gene segment and a J gene segment was required. Rearrangements were called productive when the CDR3 lacked stop codons and stayed in frame with V and J; all others were non-productive. Following IMGT convention, CDR3 was defined as the stretch from the second conserved V-encoded cysteine up to the conserved J-encoded phenylalanine. Sequences without an unambiguous match to a single V gene segment were excluded from the earlier analysis of a few hundred of the donors. In an earlier analysis of almost 600 of the donors, a V segment was called functional when productive rearrangements were above 56.7%, and segregating when the standard deviation between donors exceeded 5%. To diagnose cytomegalovirus status from the catalog of TCR beta chain sequences, a statistical classification framework was built. In a later analysis, TCR nucleotide sequences were compared against IMGT/GENE-DB human TR gene sequences so that V and J genes could be assigned. The TCRdist pipeline was used in a later analysis to assign CDR3 sequences and most-parsimonious VDJ recombination scenarios. In a later analysis, each TCR beta chain was defined by its CDR3 amino acid sequence together with its V-gene family, and reads without a unique V-gene family were excluded. To address suspected cross-contamination and a sequencing artifact, a later analysis removed a few hundred highly shared, low-generation-probability nucleotide sequences. For each public chain, a later analysis derived a clonal expansion index from normalized ranks of inferred template counts within each repertoire. In a later analysis, generation probabilities were computed using a VDJ recombination model fitted to out-of-frame rearrangements, and the results were checked against IGoR. A later analysis scored TCR-TCR, TCR-HLA and TCR-CMV co-occurrence with hypergeometric tests, applying a repertoire-size bias correction to TCR pairs. In a later analysis, false discovery rates were estimated by permuting HLA or CMV assignments 20 times. In a later analysis, co-occurring TCRs were grouped using DBSCAN, and TCRdist sequence similarity was added for clustering within HLA-allele-positive subsets. Repertoires with fewer than 30,000 or more than 120,000 public chains were left out of co-occurrence clustering, as were roughly five repertoires with anomalous nucleotide sharing. TCRdb took this table from immuneACCESS and kept in-frame rearrangements with V and J called. Such tables lack part of the clones; where checked against another copy, unresolved V genes explain under half of the gap, and the rest is unexplained. V and J calls and clone size are those listed in that table; D and trimming were worked out from the DNA. The sample contains over 95,000 clones, approximately 77% of them found a single time. Over 6% of the sample is held by the ten biggest clonotypes.

The TCR originated in a female donor in good health and CMV-seronegative. Sequenced sample: PBMCs. The sequence is built from TRBV5-1 and TRBJ2-5; TRBD1 is perhaps the D gene, given 6 matching bases. The sequenced DNA: TGCGCCAGCAGCCTGGGGACACCCCAAGAGACCCAGTACTTC. Its amino acids are CASSLGTPQETQYF.